The 7 T cell receptor beta chains below come from one sample, sequenced in a study of Graves' ophthalmopathy and Graves' hyperthyroidism. Beta-chain TCR CDR3 regions were amplified from RNA transcripts. First-round RT-PCR used HTBI primers; second-round multiplex PCR followed. From the multiplex PCR reads, TCRdb called clonotypes with MiXCR, one entry per CDR3 protein. The sample includes 500,000 to 700,000 distinct CDR3 sequences, about 20% of them seen just once. The sequencing input was peripheral blood. The receptors derive from a woman younger than 35 with stable Graves' hyperthyroidism. Some clones in this sample may be carry-over from other donors' samples.

In this sample, this clonotype turned up many times. The chain links TRBV7-2 to TRBJ1-5, with TRBD1 identical over 7 bases. Germline V gene sequence: CDR1 SGHTA, CDR2 FQGNSA. J was trimmed by 5 bases and V by 6 bases; bases with no gene match: 10. This CDR3 spans 15 amino acids. The CDR3 DNA reads TGTGCCAGCAGTCGAAACAGGGGAGTAGATCAGCCCCAGCATTTT. Residues: CASSRNRGVDQPQHF.

This rearrangement joins TRBV12-3 or TRBV12-4 to TRBJ2-5; 14 nucleotides align to TRBD2. The V and J ends lost 5 bases and 2 bases, in that order; junction bases with no gene match: 7. This CDR3 is built from 17 residues. This CDR3 is CASSLRLAGGRQETQYF. The CDR3 bases are TGTGCCAGCAGTCTACGACTAGCGGGGGGGCGGCAAGAGACCCAGTACTTC.

Many counts were recorded for this clonotype. The chain uses TRBV20-1 and TRBJ2-6, with D possibly TRBD1 on 6 matching bases. Deletions cut 3 bases from V and 3 bases from J, with 18 bases between. CDR3 length: 17 residues. Per the germline V gene, CDR1 is DFQATT and CDR2 is SNEGSKA (reference sequence). CDR3 DNA: TGCAGTGCTAGTTCAGGCAGGGACATATATGGGGCCAACGTCCTGACTTTC. Protein: CSASSGRDIYGANVLTF.

Ten or more counts support this clonotype. The chain combines TRBV7-8 with TRBJ2-5; maybe TRBD2 (6 bases). This CDR3 comprises 14 residues. Germline V gene lookup returns CDR1 SGHVS and CDR2 FQNEAQ. The V end lost 1 base, the J end lost 3 bases, and 9 bases lay between the germline ends. The chain's CDR3 is CASSLVGGEETQYF. In DNA, the CDR3 is TGTGCCAGCAGCTTAGTCGGGGGAGAAGAGACCCAGTACTTC.

This clonotype was observed at least ten times. The rearrangement joins TRBV30 to TRBJ1-5; D is perhaps TRBD1 (5 bases). The germline V gene has CDR1 GTSNPN and CDR2 SVGIG (reference sequence). Trimming cost V 0 bases and J 5 bases, with 8 bases left between them. This CDR3 comprises 13 residues. The CDR3 sequence is CAWSVGGDQPQHF. The CDR3, as DNA: TGTGCCTGGAGTGTTGGGGGGGATCAGCCCCAGCATTTT.

This clonotype has ten or more counts. The chain uses TRBV6-5 and TRBJ1-1, with D unresolved. The CDR3 is 13 amino acids. V was clipped by 0 bases and J by 4 bases, with 6 bases between them. The germline gives CDR1 MNHEY, CDR2 SVGAGI. CDR3 nucleotide sequence: TGTGCCAGCAGTTACTCCCGGGGCACTGAAGCTTTCTTT. It is translated as CASSYSRGTEAFF.

There are a few counts of this clonotype. One end of the junction does not line up with germline, which may come from a read error. The chain joins TRBV28 to TRBJ2-5; perhaps TRBD2 as D (5 bases). Germline lookup yields CDR1 MDHEN and CDR2 SYDVKM. The CDR3 has 13 residues. In nucleotides, the CDR3 is TGTGCCAGCAGTTTAAGAGCGGAAGAGACCAAGTACTTC. It yields the protein CASSLRAEETKYF.